These T cell receptor beta chains were read from a single sample in a study of vaccination effects on CD4 cells after COVID-19. Method: immunoSEQ multiplex PCR; TCRdb's copy keeps in-frame clones and lacks some. The sample carries 70,000 or so clones, around 76% recorded once. Their recognized antigens are unknown. The sequencing here drew on CD4+ T cells from PBMCs cultured with SARS-CoV-2 spike peptides, taken before COVID-19 vaccination. These receptors were collected from a human donor who received a COVID-19 vaccine. Both conserved end residues are part of each CDR3. A D gene is named only where the DNA matches it firmly. Clone size is stated in some rows and not others, as once, few, many or a class when expanded.

abundance,v_gene,j_gene,len,d_gene,CDR3aa,CDR3nt
.,TRBV6-5,TRBJ1-4,15,.,CASSYSTAGGEKLFF,TGTGCCAGCAGTTACTCGACAGCGGGAGGCGAAAAACTGTTTTTT
.,TRBV28,TRBJ2-1,13,.,CASSLALYNEQFF,TGTGCCAGCAGTTTAGCCCTCTACAATGAGCAGTTCTTC
.,TRBV7-2,TRBJ1-2,17,TRBD1,CASSPRQGPVSSYGYTF,TGTGCCAGCAGCCCGCGACAGGGGCCGGTGTCGAGCTATGGCTACACCTTC
.,TRBV5-1,TRBJ1-1,15,.,CASSSITGTYTEAFF,TGCGCCAGCAGCTCAATTACAGGGACTTACACTGAAGCTTTCTTT
.,TRBV28,TRBJ1-1,16,TRBD1,CASSYDRGQANTEAFF,TGTGCCAGCAGTTATGACCGGGGACAGGCAAACACTGAAGCTTTCTTT
.,TRBV5-1,TRBJ2-3,14,TRBD1,CASSPGQGKDTQYF,TGCGCCAGCAGCCCCGGACAGGGGAAGGATACGCAGTATTTT
.,TRBV5-4,TRBJ1-1,15,TRBD1,CASSLKTGGETEAFF,TGTGCCAGCAGCCTTAAAACAGGGGGGGAAACTGAAGCTTTCTTT
once,TRBV6-5,TRBJ2-5,14,.,CASSSFTGRETQYF,TGTGCCAGCAGTTCCTTCACAGGGCGGGAGACCCAGTACTTC
.,TRBV6-5,TRBJ1-2,15,TRBD1,CASSYHDRADYGYTF,TGTGCCAGCAGTTACCACGACAGGGCGGACTATGGCTACACCTTC
.,TRBV15,TRBJ1-4,15,TRBD1,CATSRGTGVPEKLFF,TGTGCCACCAGCAGAGGGACAGGGGTCCCTGAAAAACTGTTTTTT
.,TRBV6-1,TRBJ2-3,14,.,CASSDRLSTDTQYF,TGTGCCAGCAGTGATAGGCTCAGCACAGATACGCAGTATTTT
.,TRBV18,TRBJ1-5,16,.,CASSPSSGHKNQPQHF,TGTGCCAGCTCACCATCCTCGGGACATAAAAATCAGCCCCAGCATTTT
once,TRBV7-2,TRBJ2-3,16,TRBD2,CASSFTSGGLTDTQYF,TGTGCCAGCAGCTTTACTAGCGGGGGCCTCACAGATACGCAGTATTTT
.,TRBV5-1,TRBJ2-5,15,.,CASSLAYIGEETQYF,TGCGCCAGCAGCTTGGCCTACATCGGTGAGGAGACCCAGTACTTC
.,TRBV19,TRBJ1-2,13,.,CASSAQGNYGYTF,TGTGCCAGTAGTGCACAGGGTAACTATGGCTACACCTTC
.,TRBV5-6,TRBJ1-2,15,.,CASSAGAVGSQGYTF,TGTGCCAGCAGCGCCGGGGCGGTCGGGTCGCAGGGCTACACCTTC
.,TRBV7-9,TRBJ2-4,16,.,CASSPLGFTVGNIQYF,TGTGCCAGCAGCCCACTCGGATTCACAGTGGGAAACATTCAGTACTTC
once,TRBV19,TRBJ2-5,12,TRBD1,CASSSLQGAPYF,TGTGCCAGTAGTTCACTACAGGGGGCCCCCTACTTC
.,TRBV5-4,TRBJ2-5,14,TRBD2,CASSLAGGFETQYF,TGTGCCAGCAGCTTGGCGGGGGGGTTCGAGACCCAGTACTTC
.,TRBV30,TRBJ1-4,14,TRBD1,CAWSKDRGREKLFF,TGTGCCTGGAGCAAGGACAGGGGGCGTGAAAAACTGTTTTTT
.,TRBV5-1,TRBJ2-5,11,.,CASSRQETQYF,TGCGCCAGCAGCCGGCAAGAGACCCAGTACTTC
few,TRBV30,TRBJ1-2,14,TRBD1,CAWSEDRAIYGYTF,TGTGCCTGGAGTGAGGACAGGGCTATCTATGGCTACACCTTC
.,TRBV4-1,TRBJ1-3,17,.,CASSQNPQGQYRNTIYF,TGCGCCAGCAGCCAAAACCCACAGGGCCAGTACCGAAACACCATATATTTT
.,TRBV6-1,TRBJ1-4,14,.,CASSERQVNEKLFF,TGTGCCAGCAGTGAACGACAGGTTAATGAAAAACTGTTTTTT
.,TRBV10-1,TRBJ1-1,13,.,CASSAGDATEAFF,TGCGCCAGCAGCGCAGGGGATGCGACTGAAGCTTTCTTT
few,TRBV6-5,TRBJ1-2,16,.,CASSYSGGASRYGYTF,TGTGCCAGCAGTTACTCGGGGGGGGCGAGTAGGTATGGCTACACCTTC
once,TRBV2,TRBJ1-1,13,TRBD1,CASSSRTGGQAFF,TGTGCCAGCAGTTCCCGGACAGGGGGGCAAGCTTTCTTT
once,TRBV7-3,TRBJ1-1,15,.,CASSLYSGGNTEAFF,TGTGCCAGCAGCTTATATTCGGGGGGGAACACTGAAGCTTTCTTT
once,TRBV7-3,TRBJ2-1,15,.,CASSYLPSSYNEQFF,TGTGCCAGCAGCTATCTCCCTAGCTCCTACAATGAGCAGTTCTTC
.,TRBV5-1,TRBJ1-1,15,TRBD1,CASRLRQGLNTEAFF,TGCGCCAGCAGGTTAAGACAGGGGCTGAACACTGAAGCTTTCTTT
.,TRBV19,TRBJ1-1,14,.,CASSIRDYNTEAFF,TGTGCCAGTAGTATACGGGACTACAACACTGAAGCTTTCTTT
.,TRBV21-1,TRBJ2-4,13,.,CASSKEAGRIRNF,TGTGCCAGCAGCAAAGAAGCAGGTAGGATACGGAACTTC
.,TRBV28,TRBJ1-4,14,.,CASSLPGHNEKLFF,TGTGCCAGCAGTTTACCTGGTCATAATGAAAAACTGTTTTTT